This TCR beta chain was sequenced for a study of early T cells in non-severe SARS-CoV-2 infection. CDR3 size: 14 residues. The V gene end was trimmed by 6 bases and the J gene end by 0 bases; junction bases not matched to a gene: 8. Germline lookup yields CDR1 SQVTM and CDR2 ANQGSEA. This clonotype appeared many times. TCRdb redid the calling of the 5' RACE reads with MiXCR, one entry per CDR3 protein. This sample has about 98,000 distinct CDR3 sequences, with approximately 14% found just once. The sample taken for sequencing was whole blood. This rearrangement joins TRBV29-1 to TRBJ2-7, with 7 bases that match TRBD1. The sequence derives from an adult who was a healthcare worker with PCR-confirmed SARS-CoV-2 infection or an uninfected control (not recorded which). CDR3 nucleotide sequence: TGCAGCGTGTTACAGGGGCCGAGCTCCTACGAGCAGTACTTC. Translated: CSVLQGPSSYEQYF.